A selection of T cell receptor beta chains follows, all from one sample in a study of blood T cell repertoires in COVID-19. Repertoires were generated with immunoSEQ multiplex PCR, while TCRdb's copy carries only in-frame clones and drops some. The sample lists under 250,000 clones; approximately 82% were seen once. Sequenced sample: peripheral blood. These receptors were collected from a middle-aged man with active or convalescent COVID-19. The CDR3 runs from the conserved cysteine through the conserved F or W.

TRBJ2-2 | TRBV7-8 | CASSLGGQGAGELFF
TRBJ2-2 | TRBV3-1/TRBV3-2 | CASSQESGDTGELFF
TRBJ2-6 | TRBV27 | CASSRLLQGGIIVPSSGANVLTF
TRBJ1-2 | TRBV20-1 | CSASRRTRDRGNIDYGYTF
TRBJ2-3 | TRBV11-3 | CASSFMGLAGVTDTQYF
TRBJ2-7 | TRBV18 | CASSPLFQDRDYEQYF
TRBJ2-1 | TRBV30 | CAWSTGQGSEQFF
TRBJ1-5 | TRBV21-1 | CASTCNDRGGDTGNQPQHF
TRBJ2-7 | TRBV27 | CASSLRQDLNYEQYF
TRBJ1-2 | TRBV15 | CATSIQTGSFAYGYTF
TRBJ1-2 | TRBV15 | CATSRDRGGLYGYTF
TRBJ2-2 | TRBV7-2 | CASRGAGGHTGELFF
TRBJ2-7 | TRBV2 | CASSERGTFYEQYF
TRBJ1-4 | TRBV6-5 | CASRNRQATNEKLFF
TRBJ2-3 | TRBV6-2/TRBV6-3 | CASSPLLTGGSTDTQYF